The present T cell receptor (beta chain) was sequenced within a study of T cell changes during pregnancy in multiple sclerosis. Germline lookup yields CDR1 SQVTM and CDR2 ANQGSEA. Trimming at V came to 7 bases and at J to 4 bases, leaving 9 bases not matched to a gene. The CDR3 spans 14 residues. The repertoire was sequenced with immunoSEQ multiplex PCR; TCRdb's copy has only in-frame clones and lacks some. The table lists approximately 99,000 clones, under 95% of them singletons. The V and J genes are TRBV29-1 and TRBJ2-3, with TRBD1 matching 9 bases. The TCR was taken from a female donor with multiple sclerosis, enrolled in a pregnancy study. Sequences were derived from peripheral blood, sampled after pregnancy. CDR3 loop: CSGYPGQGADTQYF. DNA of the CDR3: TGCAGCGGCTACCCGGGACAGGGCGCAGATACGCAGTATTTT.